The clone carrying this T cell receptor (beta chain) has a single count. Antigen unknown. Every patient had relapsed following autologous stem cell transplantation, and cohorts differed in brentuximab vedotin exposure. These data come from a study of PD-1 blockade in classical Hodgkin lymphoma. The study, taken as a whole, reports: Newly diagnosed patients were reported to start with lower TCR diversity than healthy donors.

Repertoires were generated with immunoSEQ multiplex PCR, while TCRdb's copy carries only in-frame clones and drops some. The sample consists of fewer than 65,000 clones, 80% to 90% of them appearing once. CDR1 MGHRA and CDR2 YSYEKL come from the germline V gene. V was pared by 0 bases and J by 6 bases, with 7 bases of the junction left unmatched. This CDR3 is 15 amino acids long. The material was peripheral blood mononuclear cells (PBMCs), obtained at baseline. This TCR came from a human donor with classical Hodgkin lymphoma. This chain connects TRBV4-1 to TRBJ2-7, with 8 nucleotides matching TRBD2. CDR3 in amino acids: CASSQEAGGQREQYF. The CDR3 DNA reads TGCGCCAGCAGCCAAGAGGCGGGGGGCCAGCGCGAGCAGTACTTC.